This entry features one T cell receptor (beta chain) sequence. Its antigen remains unknown. This record belongs to a study of a mutant IDH1 vaccine in newly diagnosed glioma. Germline CDR1 is KGHSH and CDR2 is LQKENI. There are 14 residues in the CDR3. The V gene lost 8 bases and the J gene lost 0 bases, with 13 bases spanning the gap. Sequencing was performed with immunoSEQ multiplex PCR; in TCRdb, only in-frame clones are kept and a portion is missing. The data hold about 68,000 clones, with more than 70% observed a single time. This sample's time point: week 35, safety follow-up. The vaccine gave 300 ug of a 20-mer mutant IDH1 peptide subcutaneously per dose. Study-level results: 85% to 95% of patients showed vaccine-induced immune responses across multiple MHC alleles.

The clonotype comes from a man between 18 and 35 years old with glioma. This sample comprised PBMCs, obtained from a glioma patient whose treatment included an IDH1 peptide vaccine. The J gene is TRBJ1-1, the V gene TRBV18; perhaps TRBD1 as D (6 bases). The CDR3, as DNA: TGTGCCAGCGCTCCGGGGGGGCTGAACACTGAAGCTTTCTTT. Amino acid sequence: CASAPGGLNTEAFF.